This is a list of T cell receptor beta chains from one sample in a study of blood T cells in healthy people across ages. TCRdb re-analysed the 5' RACE reads in MiXCR, keeping a single row per CDR3 protein. The repertoire consists of 800,000 to 950,000 distinct CDR3 sequences, with 30% to 45% occurring once and the leading ten covering under 15%. Input material: blood. These receptors came from a man between 18 and 29 years old in good health. CDR3s include the opening cysteine and the closing phenylalanine or tryptophan. A D gene is named only where the DNA matches it firmly. Size is stated for part of the rows, as once, few or many counts, or as a class when the clone is expanded.

>TRBD1|TRBJ1-2|NA|TRBV7-3
CASSITGVDGYTF
TGTGCCAGCAGCATTACAGGGGTCGATGGCTACACCTTC
>NA|TRBJ1-6|NA|TRBV20-1
CSARDQGRWSPPHF
TGCAGTGCTAGAGATCAGGGACGCTGGTCACCCCCCCACTTT
>TRBD2|TRBJ2-7|NA|TRBV7-2
CASSPTSGEYNEQYF
TGTGCCAGCAGCCCGACTAGCGGGGAATACAATGAGCAGTACTTC
>NA|TRBJ2-6|many|TRBV29-1
CSVEAPSGANVLTF
TGCAGCGTTGAAGCTCCCTCTGGGGCCAACGTCCTGACTTTC
>TRBD2|TRBJ2-1|NA|TRBV10-3
CAIRSTSGGPTQFF
TGTGCCATCAGGTCGACTAGCGGGGGGCCCACACAGTTCTTC
>NA|TRBJ2-7|many|TRBV7-9
CASSLDEHPTSYEQYF
TGTGCCAGCAGCTTAGACGAGCATCCGACCTCCTACGAGCAGTACTTC
>NA|TRBJ2-3|many|TRBV7-2
CASSLAGARTDTQYF
TGTGCCAGCAGCTTAGCTGGGGCTCGCACAGATACGCAGTATTTT
>NA|TRBJ2-7|NA|TRBV12-3/TRBV12-4
CASSSDTSSYEQYF
TGTGCCAGCAGCTCGGACACCTCCTCCTACGAGCAGTACTTC
>TRBD1|TRBJ2-7|many|TRBV20-1
CSAAGTDYEQYF
TGCAGTGCTGCCGGGACAGACTACGAGCAGTACTTC
>NA|TRBJ2-1|few|TRBV6-5
CASSRGDNEQFF
TGTGCCAGCAGTCGCGGGGACAATGAGCAGTTCTTC
>TRBD1|TRBJ1-4|NA|TRBV20-1
CSALSGTGFRGEKLFF
TGCAGTGCCTTATCCGGGACAGGGTTCCGGGGTGAAAAACTGTTTTTT
>NA|TRBJ1-4|NA|TRBV12-3/TRBV12-4
CASSLPNKKLFF
TGTGCCAGCAGTTTGCCGAATAAAAAACTGTTTTTT
>NA|TRBJ1-1|NA|TRBV18
CASSPLAGVLTEAFF
TGTGCCAGCTCACCCCTGGCAGGGGTGTTGACTGAAGCTTTCTTT
>TRBD2|TRBJ2-1|NA|TRBV29-1
CSVVPRLSVASGEGEQFF
TGCAGCGTTGTTCCGCGGCTTTCGGTGGCTAGCGGGGAGGGTGAGCAGTTCTTC